The 21 T cell receptor beta chains below were found in one sample sequenced in a study of T cell responses to AZD1222 COVID-19 vaccine (dated by TCRdb to the early 2020s). The library was made by the immunoSEQ multiplex PCR assay. What TCRdb holds here is the immuneACCESS table cut down to in-frame rearrangements. Part of the clones is not present; checked against another copy, under half of the missing clones reflect an unresolved V gene, and the others are unexplained. Here the sample has around 140,000 clones; roughly nine tenths occur a single time. Roughly 4% of the sample is held by the ten biggest clonotypes. The time point label for this specimen denotes: about 28 days (+/-7) after the second vaccine dose. This material consisted of peripheral blood, taken 28 days after the second AZD1222 dose. The receptors were gathered from an adult who received the AZD1222 COVID-19 vaccine.

This clone is a singleton in its sample. The J gene is TRBJ2-3, the V gene TRBV11-2, with TRBD2 identical over 8 bases. The ends lost 3 bases at V and 2 bases at J; junction bases unmatched: 4. This CDR3 contains 15 residues. Germline V gives CDR1 SGHAT, CDR2 FQNNGV. CDR3 region: CASSFRRGDTDTQYF. DNA for the CDR3: TGTGCCAGCAGCTTCCGGCGGGGGGACACAGATACGCAGTATTTT.

The count of this clone is one. The chain joins TRBV4-3 to TRBJ1-1; D is uncertain. V was shortened by 1 base and J by 1 base, with 22 bases between the two germline ends. CDR3 length: 19 amino acids. Germline lookup yields CDR1 LGHNA and CDR2 YSLEER. DNA for the CDR3: TGCGCCAGCAGCCAAGTAGGCCGTGGACCCGAAGTGCCGAACACTGAAGCTTTCTTT. Residues: CASSQVGRGPEVPNTEAFF.

The chain combines TRBV2 with TRBJ2-2; D is tentatively TRBD1 or TRBD2 (5 bases each). This CDR3 spans 16 amino acids. V shed 7 bases and J shed 3 bases, with 18 bases lying between them. The germline V gene encodes CDR1 SNHLY and CDR2 FYNNEI. DNA for the CDR3: TGTGCCAGCAAGGGACGCAGAAGGGGTGACACCGGGGAGCTGTTTTTT. Translation gives CASKGRRRGDTGELFF.

V gene TRBV27 combines with J gene TRBJ2-3; 7 bases match TRBD2. This CDR3 is 17 amino acids long. CDR1 and CDR2 from the germline V gene are MNHEY and SMNVEV (reference sequence). The J segment lost 2 bases and the V segment lost 2 bases, leaving 10 bases of the junction unmatched. The CDR3 DNA sequence: TGTGCCAGCAGTTTAACCTCTCGGGGGGTCTTCACAGATACGCAGTATTTT. It encodes CASSLTSRGVFTDTQYF.

This clone was counted a single time. The rearrangement joins TRBV7-9 to TRBJ2-7, with 13 nucleotides matching TRBD2. Germline V gene lookup returns CDR1 SEHNR and CDR2 FQNEAQ (reference sequence). The CDR3 spans 15 residues. Germline trimming cut 2 bases from V and 4 bases from J; bases unmatched to any gene: 2. The CDR3 nucleotides are TGTGCCAGCAGCTTAACACTAGCGGGAGGGTACGAGCAGTACTTC. It codes for CASSLTLAGGYEQYF. Supplemented by reference TRBV7-9 and TRBJ2-7, the full variable domain reads DTGVSQNPRHKITKRGQNVTFRCDPISEHNRLYWYRQTLGQGPEFLTYFQNEAQLEKSRLLSDRFSAERPKGSFSTLEIQRTEQGDSAMYLCASSLTLAGGYEQYFGPGTRLTVT.

The chain has TRBV2 and TRBJ1-6; a weak D match, TRBD1 (6 bases). V dropped 7 bases and J dropped 11 bases, with 15 bases sitting between them. CDR1 and CDR2 (germline): SNHLY, FYNNEI. The CDR3 runs to 13 residues. CDR3 sequence (DNA): TGTGCCAGCACCGGACAGCCCGAGACACCCCTCCACTTT. Translating it yields CASTGQPETPLHF.

This clone was detected once. CDR3 DNA sequence: TGTGCCAGCACAGACGGTAGCTCTGGGGCCAACGTCCTGACTTTC. Translation gives CASTDGSSGANVLTF. The V gene is TRBV27, the J gene TRBJ2-6, with no clear D. Germline loops: CDR1 MNHEY, CDR2 SMNVEV (reference sequence). With 7 bases removed from V and 0 bases from J, the gap between germline ends came to 10 bases. CDR3 size: 15 residues.

The table lists this clone with a few counts. This sequence joins TRBV4-1 and TRBJ2-2; TRBD1 might be the D (5 bases). V lost 1 base to trimming and J lost 4 bases, with 7 bases between them. CDR1 is MGHRA and CDR2 is YSYEKL in the germline V gene. The CDR3 totals 14 residues. The CDR3 DNA reads TGCGCCAGCAGCCAAGGACAGACCACCGGGGAGCTGTTTTTT. It yields the protein CASSQGQTTGELFF.

This rearrangement joins TRBV27 to TRBJ2-3; D may be TRBD2 (5 bases). The V end lost 2 bases, the J end lost 5 bases, and 5 bases lay between the germline ends. The length of the CDR3 is 12 residues. CDR1 is MNHEY, CDR2 SMNVEV, per germline (reference sequence). The CDR3 protein is CASSLRGDTQYF. The CDR3 DNA reads as TGTGCCAGCAGTTTACGGGGAGATACGCAGTATTTT.

The chain has TRBV10-3 and TRBJ2-5, with 8 bases identical to TRBD2. This CDR3 contains 16 residues. Trimming took 2 bases from V and 3 from J; bases not matched to a gene: 8. CDR1 is ENHRY and CDR2 is SYGVKD in the germline V gene. The CDR3 here is CAISEGQTSEKETQYF. The CDR3 coding sequence is TGTGCCATCAGTGAGGGCCAGACTAGCGAGAAAGAGACCCAGTACTTC.

The chain couples TRBV6-5 to TRBJ1-2; D possibly corresponds to TRBD1 (5 bases). The CDR3 is 14 residues long. In germline, CDR1 is MNHEY, CDR2 SVGAGI. V was trimmed by 0 bases and J by 2 bases, leaving 7 bases between them. The CDR3 spells CASSYSRQNYGYTF. CDR3 nucleotide sequence: TGTGCCAGCAGTTACTCACGACAGAACTATGGCTACACCTTC.

The genes are TRBV5-1 and TRBJ1-5; tentatively, D is TRBD1 (6 bases). The CDR3 covers 14 residues. The germline V gene has CDR1 SGHRS and CDR2 YFSETQ. Trimming cost V 1 base and J 2 bases, with 7 bases left between them. The CDR3 reads CASSLTGRNQPQHF. The CDR3 nucleotides are TGCGCCAGCAGCTTGACAGGGCGCAATCAGCCCCAGCATTTT. Supplemented by reference TRBV5-1 and TRBJ1-5, the full variable domain reads KAGVTQTPRYLIKTRGQQVTLSCSPISGHRSVSWYQQTPGQGLQFLFEYFSETQRNKGNFPGRFSGRQFSNSRSEMNVSTLELGDSALYLCASSLTGRNQPQHFGDGTRLSIL.

V usage is TRBV6-5 and J usage is TRBJ1-1; no clear D gene. This CDR3 has 13 residues. Trimming stripped 0 bases from V and 3 bases from J, with 5 bases between. The germline V gene encodes CDR1 MNHEY and CDR2 SVGAGI. The CDR3 protein is CASSYSGYTEAFF. The CDR3 DNA sequence: TGTGCCAGCAGTTACTCAGGGTACACTGAAGCTTTCTTT.

The rearrangement joins TRBV4-2 to TRBJ2-3; the D gene could be TRBD1 or TRBD2 (6 bases each). CDR1 and CDR2 from the germline V gene are LGHNA and YNFKEQ. V shed 3 bases and J shed 0 bases, with 16 bases lying between them. This CDR3 comprises 17 residues. DNA for the CDR3: TGTGCCAGCAGCCAGGGGATCTCGGGGGCCAGCACAGATACGCAGTATTTT. It is translated as CASSQGISGASTDTQYF.

The chain uses TRBV2 and TRBJ1-2; D is unresolved. The V gene's germline CDR1 is SNHLY and CDR2 FYNNEI. The CDR3 covers 11 residues. Trimming cost V 6 bases and J 3 bases, with 5 bases left between them. The CDR3 coding sequence is TGTGCCAGCAGGGCAGACTATGGCTACACCTTC. It specifies CASRADYGYTF.

The J gene is TRBJ1-5, the V gene TRBV19; the D gene is possibly TRBD1 (6 bases). The CDR3 spans 15 residues. Deletions cut 3 bases from V and 3 bases from J, with 12 bases between. Germline V gene lookup returns CDR1 LNHDA and CDR2 SQIVND (reference sequence). CDR3 bases: TGTGCCAGTAGTATTAGGCGGACAGTCAATCAGCCCCAGCATTTT. Its translation is CASSIRRTVNQPQHF.

This sequence joins TRBV19 and TRBJ2-7; the D gene is possibly TRBD2 (6 bases). The CDR3 has 13 amino acids. Germline CDR1 and CDR2: LNHDA and SQIVND (reference sequence). The V end was cut by 11 bases, the J end by 1 base, with 15 bases between. This CDR3 reads CACAYGSSYEQYF. The CDR3 bases are TGTGCCTGCGCCTACGGGAGTTCCTACGAGCAGTACTTC.

With respect to this clone: Relative to the germline gene, one junction end is altered; a read error may explain this. This chain links TRBV7-7 with TRBJ2-7; D perhaps matches TRBD1 (6 bases). Germline values: CDR1 SSHAT, CDR2 FNYEAQ (reference sequence). This CDR3 has 17 amino acids. Here the CDR3 reads CASILSPPDRSSYEQYF. The CDR3 DNA is TGTGCCAGCATCTTAAGTCCCCCTGACAGGAGCTCCTACGAGCAGTACTTC.

V is TRBV4-2 and J is TRBJ2-2; 10 positions agree with TRBD2. This CDR3 has 18 residues. Germline assignment: CDR1 LGHNA and CDR2 YNFKEQ. Germline trimming cut 1 base from V and 0 bases from J; bases unmatched to any gene: 5. The CDR3 DNA sequence: TGTGCCAGCAGCCAAGGCCTACTAGCGGGAACGAACACCGGGGAGCTGTTTTTT. Its translation: CASSQGLLAGTNTGELFF.

This rearrangement joins TRBV4-1 to TRBJ1-1; D gene unclear. The CDR3 contains 13 residues. Germline-derived CDR1 and CDR2 are MGHRA and YSYEKL. With 0 bases removed from V and 10 bases from J, the gap between germline ends came to 12 bases. The CDR3 DNA reads TGCGCCAGCAGCCAAGATACGGGCAAACGAGCTTTCTTT. Translated: CASSQDTGKRAFF.

V is TRBV5-1 and J is TRBJ1-1, with TRBD1 as a possible D gene (5 bases). Per germline, CDR1 SGHRS and CDR2 YFSETQ. CDR3 length: 15 residues. With 1 base removed from V and 5 bases from J, the gap between germline ends came to 15 bases. The CDR3 DNA reads as TGCGCCAGCAGCTTGTTTAACGGGGGTACAACTGAAGCTTTCTTT. Translated: CASSLFNGGTTEAFF.